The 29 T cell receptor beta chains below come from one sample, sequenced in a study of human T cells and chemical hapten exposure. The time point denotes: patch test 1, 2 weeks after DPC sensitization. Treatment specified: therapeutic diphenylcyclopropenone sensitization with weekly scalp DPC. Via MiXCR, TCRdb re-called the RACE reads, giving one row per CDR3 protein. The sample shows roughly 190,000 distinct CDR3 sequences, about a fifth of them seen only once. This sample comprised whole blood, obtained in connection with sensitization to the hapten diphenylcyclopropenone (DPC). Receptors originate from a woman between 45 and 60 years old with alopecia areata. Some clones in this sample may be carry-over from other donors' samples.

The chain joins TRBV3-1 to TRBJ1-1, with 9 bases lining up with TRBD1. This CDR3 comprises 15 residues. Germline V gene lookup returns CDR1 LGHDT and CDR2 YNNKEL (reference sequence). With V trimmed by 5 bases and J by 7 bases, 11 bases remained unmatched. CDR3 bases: TGTGCCAGCAGCGAAAATTACAGGGGGCAGGGTGAAGCTTTCTTT. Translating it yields CASSENYRGQGEAFF.

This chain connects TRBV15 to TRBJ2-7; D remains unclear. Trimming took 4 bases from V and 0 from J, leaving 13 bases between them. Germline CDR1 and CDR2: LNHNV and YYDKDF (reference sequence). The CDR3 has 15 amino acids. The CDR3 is CATSIGSLPSYEQYF. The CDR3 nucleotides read TGTGCCACCAGCATTGGATCGCTTCCCTCCTACGAGCAGTACTTC.

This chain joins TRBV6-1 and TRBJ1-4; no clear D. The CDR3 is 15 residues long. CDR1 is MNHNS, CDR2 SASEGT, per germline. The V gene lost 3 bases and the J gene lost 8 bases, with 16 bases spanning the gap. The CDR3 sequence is CASSENLGGSEKLFF. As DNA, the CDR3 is TGTGCCAGCAGTGAGAACCTGGGAGGGAGCGAAAAACTGTTTTTT.

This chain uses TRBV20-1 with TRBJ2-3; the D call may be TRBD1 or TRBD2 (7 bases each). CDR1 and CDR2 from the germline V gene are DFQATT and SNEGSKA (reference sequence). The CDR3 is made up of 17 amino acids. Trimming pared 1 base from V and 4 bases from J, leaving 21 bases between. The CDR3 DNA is TGCAGTGCTAGAGCCATGAAAGGGGGCGGGAGCCCAGATACGCAGTATTTT. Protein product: CSARAMKGGGSPDTQYF.

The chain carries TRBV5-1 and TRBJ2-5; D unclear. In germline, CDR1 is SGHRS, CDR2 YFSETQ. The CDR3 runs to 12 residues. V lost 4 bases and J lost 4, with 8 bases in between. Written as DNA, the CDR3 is TGCGCCAGCAGCACACCGACAGAGACCCAGTACTTC. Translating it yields CASSTPTETQYF.

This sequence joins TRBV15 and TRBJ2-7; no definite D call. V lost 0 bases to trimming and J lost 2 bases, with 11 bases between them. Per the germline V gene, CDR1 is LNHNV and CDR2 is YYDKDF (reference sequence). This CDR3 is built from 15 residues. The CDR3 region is CATSRDVGSPYEQYF. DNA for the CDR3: TGTGCCACCAGCAGAGATGTTGGGTCCCCCTACGAGCAGTACTTC.

As DNA, the CDR3 is TGCAGTGCTACCGACAGGGGGGTGATAAATGAGCAGTTCTTC. Translation gives CSATDRGVINEQFF. The chain employs TRBV20-1 and TRBJ2-1; TRBD1 aligns across 9 bases. Per the germline V gene, CDR1 is DFQATT and CDR2 is SNEGSKA (reference sequence). V was clipped by 4 bases and J by 7 bases; unmatched bases: 8. The CDR3 contains 14 residues.

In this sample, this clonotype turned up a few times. CDR3 in DNA: TGCAGCGTTGAAGGTCGGCAGGAGTCCTACAATGAGCAGTTCTTC. It codes for CSVEGRQESYNEQFF. The chain combines TRBV29-1 with TRBJ2-1, with no clear D. The CDR3 is made up of 15 amino acids. Trimming removed 1 base at V and 1 base at J, with 11 bases between. Germline V gene sequence: CDR1 SQVTM, CDR2 ANQGSEA.

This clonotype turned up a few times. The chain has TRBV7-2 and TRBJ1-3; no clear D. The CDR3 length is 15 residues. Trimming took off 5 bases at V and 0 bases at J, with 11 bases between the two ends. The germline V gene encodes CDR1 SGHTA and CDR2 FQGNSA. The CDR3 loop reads CASSPQALSGNTIYF. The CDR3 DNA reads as TGTGCCAGCAGCCCTCAGGCCCTCTCTGGAAACACCATATATTTT.

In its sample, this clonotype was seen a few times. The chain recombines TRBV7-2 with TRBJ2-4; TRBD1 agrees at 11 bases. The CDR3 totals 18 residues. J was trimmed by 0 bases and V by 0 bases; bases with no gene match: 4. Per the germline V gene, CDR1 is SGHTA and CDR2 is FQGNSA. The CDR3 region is CASSLAGTGGQAKNIQYF. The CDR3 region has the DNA TGTGCCAGCAGCTTAGCAGGGACAGGGGGACAAGCCAAAAACATTCAGTACTTC. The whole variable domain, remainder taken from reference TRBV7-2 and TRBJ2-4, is GAGVSQSPSNKVTEKGKDVELRCDPISGHTALYWYRQSLGQGLEFLIYFQGNSAPDKSGLPSDRFSAERTGGSVSTLTIQRTQQEDSAVYLCASSLAGTGGQAKNIQYFGAGTRLSVL.

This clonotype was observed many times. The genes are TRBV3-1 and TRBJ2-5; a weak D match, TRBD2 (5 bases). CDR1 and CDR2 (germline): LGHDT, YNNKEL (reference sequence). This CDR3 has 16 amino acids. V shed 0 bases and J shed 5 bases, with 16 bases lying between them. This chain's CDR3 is CASSQEVGLKRETQYF. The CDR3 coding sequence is TGTGCCAGCAGCCAAGAGGTTGGACTCAAGAGGGAGACCCAGTACTTC.

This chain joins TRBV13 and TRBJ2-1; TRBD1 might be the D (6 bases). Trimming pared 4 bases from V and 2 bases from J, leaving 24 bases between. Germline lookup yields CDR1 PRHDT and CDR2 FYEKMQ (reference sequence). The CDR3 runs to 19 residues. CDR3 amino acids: CASSSAGTPKDHPYNEQFF. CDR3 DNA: TGTGCCAGCAGCTCAGCCGGGACACCGAAAGACCATCCCTACAATGAGCAGTTCTTC.

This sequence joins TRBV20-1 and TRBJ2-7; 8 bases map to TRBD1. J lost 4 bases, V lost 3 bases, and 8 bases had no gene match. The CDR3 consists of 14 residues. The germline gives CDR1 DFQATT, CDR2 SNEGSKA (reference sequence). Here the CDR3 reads CSASGQGAHYEQYF. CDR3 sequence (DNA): TGCAGTGCTAGCGGGCAGGGGGCACATTACGAGCAGTACTTC.

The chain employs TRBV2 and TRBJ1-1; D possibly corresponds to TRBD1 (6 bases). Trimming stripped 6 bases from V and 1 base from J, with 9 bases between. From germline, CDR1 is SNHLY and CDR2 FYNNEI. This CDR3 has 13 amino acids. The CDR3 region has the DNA TGTGCCAGCAGCATACAGGGGAACACTGAAGCTTTCTTT. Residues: CASSIQGNTEAFF.

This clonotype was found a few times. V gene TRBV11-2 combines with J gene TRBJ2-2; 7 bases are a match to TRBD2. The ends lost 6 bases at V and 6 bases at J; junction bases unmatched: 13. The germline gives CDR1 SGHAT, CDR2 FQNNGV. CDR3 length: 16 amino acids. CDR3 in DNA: TGTGCCAGCAGTCTCCGTCAGCGGGATCTTTCCGGGGAGCTGTTTTTT. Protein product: CASSLRQRDLSGELFF.

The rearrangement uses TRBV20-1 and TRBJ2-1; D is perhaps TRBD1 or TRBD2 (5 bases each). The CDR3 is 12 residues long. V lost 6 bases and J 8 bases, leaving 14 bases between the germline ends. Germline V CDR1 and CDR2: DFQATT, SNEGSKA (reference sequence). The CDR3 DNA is TGCAGTGCCACCGGGGCTGACGATGAGCAGTTCTTC. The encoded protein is CSATGADDEQFF.

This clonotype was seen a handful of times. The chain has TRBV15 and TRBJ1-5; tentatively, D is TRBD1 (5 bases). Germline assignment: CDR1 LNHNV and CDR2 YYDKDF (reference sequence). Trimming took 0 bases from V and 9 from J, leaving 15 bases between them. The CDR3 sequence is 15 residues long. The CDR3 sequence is CATSRDPGGGRPQHF. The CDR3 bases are TGTGCCACCAGCAGAGATCCGGGTGGGGGACGGCCCCAGCATTTT.

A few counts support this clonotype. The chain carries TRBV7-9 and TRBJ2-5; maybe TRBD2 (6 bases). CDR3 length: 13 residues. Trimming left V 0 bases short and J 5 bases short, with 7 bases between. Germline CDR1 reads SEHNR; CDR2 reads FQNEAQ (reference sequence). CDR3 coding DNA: TGTGCCAGCAGCTTAGCGGGAGGCGAGACCCAGTACTTC. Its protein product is CASSLAGGETQYF.

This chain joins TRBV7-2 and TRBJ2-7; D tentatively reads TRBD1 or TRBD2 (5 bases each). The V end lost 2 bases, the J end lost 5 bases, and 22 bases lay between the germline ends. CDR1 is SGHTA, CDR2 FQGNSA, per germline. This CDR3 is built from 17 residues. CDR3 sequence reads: CASSLKLGAARDHEQYF. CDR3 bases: TGTGCCAGCAGCTTAAAACTCGGGGCTGCCCGAGACCACGAGCAGTACTTC.

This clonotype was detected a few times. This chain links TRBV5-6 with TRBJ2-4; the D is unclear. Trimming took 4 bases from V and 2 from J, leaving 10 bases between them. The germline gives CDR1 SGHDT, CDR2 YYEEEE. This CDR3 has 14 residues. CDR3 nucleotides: TGTGCCAGCAGCACTCTAAGTCCCAAAAACATTCAGTACTTC. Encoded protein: CASSTLSPKNIQYF.

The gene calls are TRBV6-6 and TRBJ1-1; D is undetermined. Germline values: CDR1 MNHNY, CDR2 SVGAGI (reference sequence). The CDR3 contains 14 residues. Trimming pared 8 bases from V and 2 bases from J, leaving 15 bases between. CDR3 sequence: CASVEGRRNTEAFF. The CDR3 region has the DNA TGTGCCAGCGTCGAGGGAAGGAGAAACACTGAAGCTTTCTTT.

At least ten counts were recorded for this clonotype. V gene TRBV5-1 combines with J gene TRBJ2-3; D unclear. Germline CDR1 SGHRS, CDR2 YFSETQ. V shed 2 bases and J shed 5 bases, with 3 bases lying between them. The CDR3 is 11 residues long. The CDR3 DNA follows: TGCGCCAGCAGCTTACGAGATACGCAGTATTTT. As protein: CASSLRDTQYF.

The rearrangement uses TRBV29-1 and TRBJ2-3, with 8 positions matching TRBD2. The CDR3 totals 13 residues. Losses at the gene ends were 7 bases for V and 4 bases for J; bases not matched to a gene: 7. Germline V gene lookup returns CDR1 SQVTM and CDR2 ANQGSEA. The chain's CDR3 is CSALAGSPDTQYF. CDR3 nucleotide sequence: TGCAGCGCGTTAGCGGGATCCCCAGATACGCAGTATTTT.

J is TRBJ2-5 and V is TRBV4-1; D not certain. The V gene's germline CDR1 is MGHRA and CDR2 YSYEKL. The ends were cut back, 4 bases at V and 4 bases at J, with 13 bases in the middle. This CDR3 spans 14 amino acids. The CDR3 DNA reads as TGCGCCAGCAGCCGCGGAGTTACGAGAGAGACCCAGTACTTC. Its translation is CASSRGVTRETQYF.

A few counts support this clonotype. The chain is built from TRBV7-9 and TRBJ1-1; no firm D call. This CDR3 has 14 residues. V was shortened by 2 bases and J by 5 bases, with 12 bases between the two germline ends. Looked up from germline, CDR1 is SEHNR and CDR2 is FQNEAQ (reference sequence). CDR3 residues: CASSLRAEGTEAFF. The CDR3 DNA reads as TGTGCCAGCAGCTTAAGGGCCGAAGGGACTGAAGCTTTCTTT.

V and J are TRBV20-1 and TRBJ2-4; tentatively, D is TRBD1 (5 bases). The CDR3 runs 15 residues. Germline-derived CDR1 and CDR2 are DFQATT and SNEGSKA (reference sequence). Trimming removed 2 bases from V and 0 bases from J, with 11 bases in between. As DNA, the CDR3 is TGCAGTGCTAGACGCGACAGAAAAGCCAAAAACATTCAGTACTTC. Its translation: CSARRDRKAKNIQYF.

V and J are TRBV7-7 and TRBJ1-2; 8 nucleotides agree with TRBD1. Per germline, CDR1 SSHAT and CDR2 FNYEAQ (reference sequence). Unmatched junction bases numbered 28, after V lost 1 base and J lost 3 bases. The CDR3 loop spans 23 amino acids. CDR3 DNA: TGTGCCAGCAGCTTAGATCCGGACAGGGAGGAAGAAATACAAGTCTTCGAACACTATGGCTACACCTTC. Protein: CASSLDPDREEEIQVFEHYGYTF.

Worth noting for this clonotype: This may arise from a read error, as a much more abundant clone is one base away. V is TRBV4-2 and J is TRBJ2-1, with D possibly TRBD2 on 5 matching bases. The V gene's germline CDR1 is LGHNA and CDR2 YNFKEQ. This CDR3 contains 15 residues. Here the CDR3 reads CTSSQVPSTDNEQFF. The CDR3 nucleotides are TGTACCAGCAGCCAAGTGCCTAGCACTGACAATGAGCAGTTCTTC.

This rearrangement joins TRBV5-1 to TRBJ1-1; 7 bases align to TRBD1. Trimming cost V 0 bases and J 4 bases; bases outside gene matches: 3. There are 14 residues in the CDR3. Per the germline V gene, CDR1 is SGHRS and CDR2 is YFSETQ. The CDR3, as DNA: TGCGCCAGCAGCTTGGGAGACAGGGCCACTGAAGCTTTCTTT. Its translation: CASSLGDRATEAFF.